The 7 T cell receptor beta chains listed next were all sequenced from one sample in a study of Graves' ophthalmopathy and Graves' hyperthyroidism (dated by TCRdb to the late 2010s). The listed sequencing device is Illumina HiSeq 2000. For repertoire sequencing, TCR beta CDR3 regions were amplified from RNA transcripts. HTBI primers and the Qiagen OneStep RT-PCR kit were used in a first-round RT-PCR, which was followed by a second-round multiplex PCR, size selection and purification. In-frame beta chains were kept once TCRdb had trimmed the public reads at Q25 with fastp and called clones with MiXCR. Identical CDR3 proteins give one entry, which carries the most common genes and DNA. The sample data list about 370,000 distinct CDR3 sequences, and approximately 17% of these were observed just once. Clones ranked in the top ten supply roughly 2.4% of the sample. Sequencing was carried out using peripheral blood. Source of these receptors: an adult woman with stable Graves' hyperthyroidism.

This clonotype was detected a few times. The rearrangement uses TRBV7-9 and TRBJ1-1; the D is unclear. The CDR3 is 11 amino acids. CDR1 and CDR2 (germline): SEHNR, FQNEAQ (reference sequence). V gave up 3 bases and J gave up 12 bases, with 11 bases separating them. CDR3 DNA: TGTGCCAGCAGCTTTGAGTTGGCAACTTTCTTT. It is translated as CASSFELATFF.

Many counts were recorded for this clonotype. CDR3 amino acids: CATSEPDRAGYTF. The CDR3 DNA sequence: TGTGCCACCAGTGAACCGGACAGGGCTGGCTACACCTTC. The genes are TRBV24-1 and TRBJ1-2; 8 bases agree with TRBD1. The CDR3 has 13 amino acids. Losses at the gene ends were 4 bases for V and 7 bases for J; bases not matched to a gene: 4. Germline assignment: CDR1 KGHDR and CDR2 SFDVKD.

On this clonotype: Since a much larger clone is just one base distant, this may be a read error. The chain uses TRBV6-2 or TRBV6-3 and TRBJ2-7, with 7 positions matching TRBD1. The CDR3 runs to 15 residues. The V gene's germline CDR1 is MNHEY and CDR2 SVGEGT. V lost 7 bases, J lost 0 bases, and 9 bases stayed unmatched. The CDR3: CASTLGTVFSYEQYF. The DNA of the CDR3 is TGTGCCAGCACTTTGGGGACAGTTTTCTCCTACGAGCAGTACTTC.

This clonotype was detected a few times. The CDR3 region is CASGDWRCAQYF. In nucleotides, the CDR3 is TGTGCCAGCGGGGATTGGAGGTGTGCGCAGTATTTT. V and J are TRBV12-3 or TRBV12-4 and TRBJ2-3; TRBD2 might be the D (5 bases). Trimming left V 8 bases short and J 10 bases short, with 16 bases between. The length of the CDR3 is 12 residues.

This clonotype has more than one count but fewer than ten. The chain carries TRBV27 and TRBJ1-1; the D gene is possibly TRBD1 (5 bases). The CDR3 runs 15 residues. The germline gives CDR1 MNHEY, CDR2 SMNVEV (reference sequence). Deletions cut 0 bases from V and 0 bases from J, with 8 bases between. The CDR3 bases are TGTGCCAGCAGTTTATCGAGGGGACTGAACACTGAAGCTTTCTTT. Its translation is CASSLSRGLNTEAFF.

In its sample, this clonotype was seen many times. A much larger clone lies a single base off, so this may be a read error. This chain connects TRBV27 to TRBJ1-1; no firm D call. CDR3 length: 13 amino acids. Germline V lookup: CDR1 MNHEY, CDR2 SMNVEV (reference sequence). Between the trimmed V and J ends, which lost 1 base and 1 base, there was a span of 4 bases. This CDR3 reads CASSLFRNTEAFF. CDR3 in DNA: TGTGCCAGCAGTTTATTCAGGAACACTGAAGCTTTCTTT.

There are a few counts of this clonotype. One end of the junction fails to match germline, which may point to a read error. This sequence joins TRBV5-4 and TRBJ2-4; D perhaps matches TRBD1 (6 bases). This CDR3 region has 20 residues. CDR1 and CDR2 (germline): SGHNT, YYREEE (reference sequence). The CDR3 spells CASSLFRNRASVIAKNIKYF. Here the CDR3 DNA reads TGTGCCAGCAGCTTGTTTAGAAACAGGGCGTCTGTCATAGCCAAAAACATTAAGTACTTC.